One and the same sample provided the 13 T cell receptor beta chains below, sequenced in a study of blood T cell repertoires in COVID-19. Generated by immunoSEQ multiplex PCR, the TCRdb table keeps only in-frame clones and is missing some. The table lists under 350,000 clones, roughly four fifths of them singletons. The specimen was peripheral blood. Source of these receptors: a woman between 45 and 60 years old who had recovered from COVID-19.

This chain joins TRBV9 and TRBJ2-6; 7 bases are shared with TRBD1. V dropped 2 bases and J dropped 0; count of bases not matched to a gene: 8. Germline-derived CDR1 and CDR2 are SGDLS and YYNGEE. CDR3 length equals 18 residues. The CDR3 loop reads CASSVNPGQNSGANVLTF. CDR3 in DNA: TGTGCCAGCAGCGTGAACCCGGGACAGAACTCTGGGGCCAACGTCCTGACTTTC.

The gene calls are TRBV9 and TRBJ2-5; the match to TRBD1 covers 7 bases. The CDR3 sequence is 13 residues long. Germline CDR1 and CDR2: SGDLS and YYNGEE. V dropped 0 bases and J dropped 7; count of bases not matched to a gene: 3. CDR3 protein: CASSVEYRGTQYF. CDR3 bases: TGTGCCAGCAGCGTAGAGTACAGGGGGACCCAGTACTTC.

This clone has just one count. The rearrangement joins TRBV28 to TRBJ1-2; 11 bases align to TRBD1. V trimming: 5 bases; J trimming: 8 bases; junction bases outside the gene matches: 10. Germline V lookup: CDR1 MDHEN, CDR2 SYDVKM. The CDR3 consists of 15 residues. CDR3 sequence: CASSAPGQGGMGYTF. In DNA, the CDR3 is TGTGCCAGCAGTGCCCCGGGACAGGGGGGTATGGGCTACACCTTC.

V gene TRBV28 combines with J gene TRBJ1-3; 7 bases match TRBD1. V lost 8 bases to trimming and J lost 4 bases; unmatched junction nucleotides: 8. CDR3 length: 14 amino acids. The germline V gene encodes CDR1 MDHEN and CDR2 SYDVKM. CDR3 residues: CASGNRGSGNTIYF. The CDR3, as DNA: TGTGCCAGCGGAAACAGGGGATCAGGAAACACCATATATTTT.

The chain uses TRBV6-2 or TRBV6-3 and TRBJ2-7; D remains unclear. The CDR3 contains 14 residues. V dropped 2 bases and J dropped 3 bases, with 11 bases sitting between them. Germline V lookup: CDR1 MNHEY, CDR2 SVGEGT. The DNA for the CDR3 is TGTGCCAGCAGTTACCCTAACAGCTTCTACGAGCAGTACTTC. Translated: CASSYPNSFYEQYF.

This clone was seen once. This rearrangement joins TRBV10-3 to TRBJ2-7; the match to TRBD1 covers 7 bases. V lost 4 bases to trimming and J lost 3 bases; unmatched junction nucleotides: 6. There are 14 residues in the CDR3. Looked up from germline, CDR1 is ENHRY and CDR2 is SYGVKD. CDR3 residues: CAISVFSGGYEQYF. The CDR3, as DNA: TGTGCCATCAGTGTATTCTCAGGGGGCTACGAGCAGTACTTC.

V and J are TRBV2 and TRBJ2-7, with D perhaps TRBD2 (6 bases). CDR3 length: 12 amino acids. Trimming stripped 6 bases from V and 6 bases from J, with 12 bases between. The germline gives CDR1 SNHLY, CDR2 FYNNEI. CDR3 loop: CASSGTSLEQYF. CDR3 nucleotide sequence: TGTGCCAGCAGCGGGACTTCCCTCGAGCAGTACTTC.

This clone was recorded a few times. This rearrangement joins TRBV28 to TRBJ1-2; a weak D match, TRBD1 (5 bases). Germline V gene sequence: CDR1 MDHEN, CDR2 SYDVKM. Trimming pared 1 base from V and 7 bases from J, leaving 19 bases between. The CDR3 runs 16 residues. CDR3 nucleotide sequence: TGTGCCAGCAGTTTATCACCACAGGCTAGTCGAGTTGGCTACACCTTC. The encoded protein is CASSLSPQASRVGYTF.

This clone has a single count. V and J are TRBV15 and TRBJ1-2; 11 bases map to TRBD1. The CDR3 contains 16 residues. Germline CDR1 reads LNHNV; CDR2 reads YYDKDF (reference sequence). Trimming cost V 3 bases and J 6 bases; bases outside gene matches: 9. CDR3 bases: TGTGCCACCAGCAGGGGTGGACAGGGGGCGTCTGATGGCTACACCTTC. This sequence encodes CATSRGGQGASDGYTF.

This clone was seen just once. The CDR3 nucleotides read TGCGCCAGCAGCTCCCCTCCGGACAGGGATGGCTACACCTTC. The encoded protein is CASSSPPDRDGYTF. The chain carries TRBV5-1 and TRBJ1-2; 8 positions agree with TRBD1. Germline V gene sequence: CDR1 SGHRS, CDR2 YFSETQ. V gave up 3 bases and J gave up 6 bases; unmatched junction bases: 7. This CDR3 has 14 amino acids.

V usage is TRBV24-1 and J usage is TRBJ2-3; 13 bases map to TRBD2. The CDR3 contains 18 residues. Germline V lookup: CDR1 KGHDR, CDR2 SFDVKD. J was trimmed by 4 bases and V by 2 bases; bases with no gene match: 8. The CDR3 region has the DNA TGTGCCACCAGTGATTCTGAAGCCGGACTAGCGGGAGCAGATACGCAGTATTTT. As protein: CATSDSEAGLAGADTQYF.

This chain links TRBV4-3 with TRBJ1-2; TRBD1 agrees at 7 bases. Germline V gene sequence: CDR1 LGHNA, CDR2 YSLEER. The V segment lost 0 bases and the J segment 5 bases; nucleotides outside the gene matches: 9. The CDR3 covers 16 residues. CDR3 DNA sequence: TGCGCCAGCAGCCAAGAGCCGGTCAAGGGGGCTTATGGCTACACCTTC. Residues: CASSQEPVKGAYGYTF.

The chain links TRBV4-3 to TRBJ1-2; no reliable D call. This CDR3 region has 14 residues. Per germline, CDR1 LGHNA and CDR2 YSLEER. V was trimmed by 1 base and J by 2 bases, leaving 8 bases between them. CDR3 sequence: CASSQVSANYGYTF. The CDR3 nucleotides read TGCGCCAGCAGCCAAGTTTCAGCGAACTATGGCTACACCTTC.